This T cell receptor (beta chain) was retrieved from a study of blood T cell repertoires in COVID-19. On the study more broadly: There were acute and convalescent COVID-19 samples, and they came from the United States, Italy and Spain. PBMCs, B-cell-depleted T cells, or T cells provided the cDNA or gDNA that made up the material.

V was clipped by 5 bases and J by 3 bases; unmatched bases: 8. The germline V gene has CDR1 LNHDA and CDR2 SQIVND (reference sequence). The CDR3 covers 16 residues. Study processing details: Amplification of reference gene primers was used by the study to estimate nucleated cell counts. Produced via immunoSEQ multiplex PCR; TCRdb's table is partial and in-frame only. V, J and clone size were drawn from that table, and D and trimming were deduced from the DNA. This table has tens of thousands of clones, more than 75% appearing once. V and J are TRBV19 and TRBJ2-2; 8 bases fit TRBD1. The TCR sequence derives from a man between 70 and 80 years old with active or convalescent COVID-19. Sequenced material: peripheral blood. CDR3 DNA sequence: TGTGCCAGTAGTGCCAGGGGGCGCAGAGACACCGGGGAGCTGTTTTTT. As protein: CASSARGRRDTGELFF.